This T cell receptor (beta chain) comes out of a study of blood T cell repertoires in COVID-19. Study information: COVID-19 samples, acute and convalescent, were from the United States, Italy and Spain.

Original processing notes: By means of reference gene primer amplification, nucleated cell counts were estimated. Libraries were prepared by immunoSEQ multiplex PCR; TCRdb keeps only in-frame clonotypes and omits some of them. The DNA gave D and trimming, while V, J and clone size come from that table. The sample lists around 250,000 clones, around nine tenths occurring once. This clone was seen only once. The source is a woman aged 70-85 years with active or convalescent COVID-19. The material sequenced was peripheral blood.

CDR3 coding DNA: TGTGCCAGCAGCTTAGATGCAGGGTCCCCCTCTAACTATGGCTACACCTTC. Its protein product is CASSLDAGSPSNYGYTF. The rearrangement links TRBV7-2 to TRBJ1-2; perhaps TRBD1 as D (5 bases). The CDR3 runs 17 residues. Trimming took 1 base from V and 0 from J, leaving 15 bases between them. Germline-derived CDR1 and CDR2 are SGHTA and FQGNSA.